This TCR beta chain was sequenced in a study of beta chain features in type 1 diabetes. Study findings and constraints: All four CD4+ subsets of Type 1 diabetes patients contained TCRB CDR3s that were moderately but significantly shorter.

The V end lost 7 bases, the J end lost 1 base, and 12 bases lay between the germline ends. There are 13 residues in the CDR3. From germline, CDR1 is GTSNPN and CDR2 SVGIG (reference sequence). Sequenced material consisted of expressed TCRB transcripts (all of the isolated RNA was reverse transcribed). Assay: immunoSEQ multiplex PCR; the TCRdb copy retains only in-frame clones and omits some. Of 120,000 or so clones listed, 15% to 20% are singletons. In the case of this clone: Its target is unknown.

Sequenced material: central memory CD4+ T cells from blood. The source of this sequence is a man aged 18 to 30 with type 1 diabetes. This sequence joins TRBV30 and TRBJ2-3; D uncertain. The CDR3 coding sequence is TGTGCCTCTAGGGCTAGAGGCACAGATACGCAGTATTTT. This encodes CASRARGTDTQYF.